This T cell receptor beta chain came from a study of control samples from healthy donors and cancer patients. Between the trimmed V and J ends, which lost 1 base and 7 bases, there was a span of 8 bases. CDR3 length equals 12 residues. From germline, CDR1 is SGHRS and CDR2 YFSETQ. Using immunoSEQ multiplex PCR, the repertoire was profiled, and TCRdb retains in-frame clones only, with some absent. The data show 400,000 to 450,000 clones, 80% to 95% seen once. The chain joins TRBV5-1 to TRBJ1-2; D is possibly TRBD1 (5 bases). The clonotype comes from a man between 35 and 55 years old with head and neck cancer. Specimen: PBMCs. The CDR3 spells CASSLQGGGYTF. CDR3 in DNA: TGCGCCAGCAGCTTGCAGGGCGGTGGCTACACCTTC.